This T cell receptor beta chain was found in a study of blood T cell repertoires in COVID-19. Study-level information: PBMCs, B-cell-depleted T cells, or T cells were the source of the cDNA or gDNA that made up the material.

Sequencing was performed with immunoSEQ multiplex PCR; in TCRdb, only in-frame clones are kept and a portion is missing. The sample yields roughly 250,000 clones, 70% to 90% seen once. The TCR comes from a woman in her thirties with COVID-19, enrolled during active disease. The sequenced sample consisted of peripheral blood.

CDR3 sequence: CASSLGQISYEQYF. CDR3 DNA sequence: TGTGCCAGCAGCTTGGGACAGATCTCCTACGAGCAGTACTTC. The chain carries TRBV5-4 and TRBJ2-7, with a tentative D call TRBD1 (5 bases). Trimming took off 0 bases at V and 0 bases at J, with 7 bases between the two ends. Germline V lookup: CDR1 SGHNT, CDR2 YYREEE (reference sequence). This CDR3 is built from 14 residues.